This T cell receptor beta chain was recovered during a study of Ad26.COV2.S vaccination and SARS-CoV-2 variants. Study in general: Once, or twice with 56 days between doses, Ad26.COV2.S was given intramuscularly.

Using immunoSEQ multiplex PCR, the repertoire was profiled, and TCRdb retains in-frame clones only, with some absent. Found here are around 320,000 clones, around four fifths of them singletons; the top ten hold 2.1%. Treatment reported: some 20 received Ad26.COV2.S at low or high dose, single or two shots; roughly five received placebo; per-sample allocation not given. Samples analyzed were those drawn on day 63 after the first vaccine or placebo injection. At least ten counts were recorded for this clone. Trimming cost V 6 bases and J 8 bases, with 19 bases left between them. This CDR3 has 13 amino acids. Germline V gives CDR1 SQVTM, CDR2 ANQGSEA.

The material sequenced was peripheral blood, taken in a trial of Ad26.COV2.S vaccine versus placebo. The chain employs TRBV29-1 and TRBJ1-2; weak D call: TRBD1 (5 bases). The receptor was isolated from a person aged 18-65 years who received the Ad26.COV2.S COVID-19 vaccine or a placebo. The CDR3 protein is CSVALGGWVGYTF. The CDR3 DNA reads TGCAGCGTCGCCCTGGGGGGGTGGGTCGGCTACACCTTC.